The next 5 T cell receptor beta chains were all read from a single sample in a study of response to subunit inactivated influenza vaccine. TCRdb recomputed calls from the RT-PCR reads with MiXCR, one row per CDR3 protein. The table has about 780,000 distinct CDR3 sequences, 18% seen once. Material: PBMCs from blood, obtained about 5 days after vaccination. The receptors derive from a man aged 50 to 60 who received an inactivated influenza vaccine.

This clonotype was recorded a few times. J is TRBJ2-5 and V is TRBV6-5, with no clear D. Germline assignment: CDR1 MNHEY and CDR2 SVGAGI. Trimming cost V 2 bases and J 1 base, with 11 bases left between them. The CDR3 spans 15 residues. The CDR3 DNA reads as TGTGCCAGCAGTTACGGGGTCAAACGCCAAGAGACCCAGTACTTC. Its translation is CASSYGVKRQETQYF.

The chain has TRBV5-5 and TRBJ1-6; D is possibly TRBD1 (6 bases). Germline V gives CDR1 SGHKS, CDR2 YYEKEE (reference sequence). The CDR3 is 14 residues long. The germline V and J ends were trimmed by 2 bases and 10 bases, with 13 bases remaining between them. CDR3 region: CASSFAGVGSPLHF. In DNA form, the CDR3 reads TGTGCCAGCAGCTTCGCAGGGGTAGGGTCACCCCTCCACTTT.

This clonotype has a count of ten or more. The genes are TRBV7-7 and TRBJ2-5; 12 bases are a match to TRBD2. CDR1 SSHAT and CDR2 FNYEAQ come from the germline V gene (reference sequence). The CDR3 has 15 amino acids. J was trimmed by 3 bases and V by 4 bases; bases with no gene match: 3. The CDR3 protein is CASSYTSGRKETQYF. The DNA for the CDR3 is TGTGCCAGCAGCTATACTAGCGGGAGGAAAGAGACCCAGTACTTC.

The table lists this clonotype with many counts. The chain has TRBV5-1 and TRBJ2-7, with 9 bases aligning to TRBD1. Germline CDR1 and CDR2: SGHRS and YFSETQ. The CDR3 has 14 amino acids. Trimming took 5 bases from V and 6 from J; bases not matched to a gene: 9. In nucleotides, the CDR3 is TGCGCCAGCAGTCTGGCGGGACAGGGAGGCGAGCAGTACTTC. As protein: CASSLAGQGGEQYF.

The chain links TRBV7-2 to TRBJ2-1; 9 bases align to TRBD2. The CDR3 loop spans 15 amino acids. Germline assignment: CDR1 SGHTA and CDR2 FQGNSA. The ends lost 5 bases at V and 7 bases at J; junction bases unmatched: 9. The CDR3 sequence is CASSRGGGGINEQFF. The DNA for the CDR3 is TGTGCCAGCAGCCGCGGCGGGGGGGGTATAAATGAGCAGTTCTTC.